The subject of this entry is one T cell receptor beta chain. The antigen remains undetermined. The source of the sample is a study of T cell responses to AZD1222 COVID-19 vaccine. Study findings and constraints: Reportedly, nearly half the spike-specific TCRs target unmutated variant regions. In all cases, repertoires were sampled only after the peak T cell response. The span of vaccine-associated CD4 TCRs extended across spike, with dominance at 160-218 and 743-854. The donor group comprised mostly white British people and more females; the analysis possibly underestimated clonal diversity.

Repertoires were generated with immunoSEQ multiplex PCR, while TCRdb's copy carries only in-frame clones and drops some. The profile covers roughly 40,000 clones, with about nine tenths appearing a single time and approximately 25% taken by the ten largest. CDR3 length: 12 residues. V lost 2 bases to trimming and J lost 11 bases, with 10 bases between them. The source was peripheral blood, collected 28 days after the second AZD1222 dose. The receptor's source is an adult who received the AZD1222 COVID-19 vaccine. J is TRBJ1-5 and V is TRBV12-3 or TRBV12-4, with D unresolved. The CDR3 sequence: CASSLLGPAQHF. In nucleotides, the CDR3 is TGTGCCAGCAGTTTATTAGGGCCAGCCCAGCATTTT.